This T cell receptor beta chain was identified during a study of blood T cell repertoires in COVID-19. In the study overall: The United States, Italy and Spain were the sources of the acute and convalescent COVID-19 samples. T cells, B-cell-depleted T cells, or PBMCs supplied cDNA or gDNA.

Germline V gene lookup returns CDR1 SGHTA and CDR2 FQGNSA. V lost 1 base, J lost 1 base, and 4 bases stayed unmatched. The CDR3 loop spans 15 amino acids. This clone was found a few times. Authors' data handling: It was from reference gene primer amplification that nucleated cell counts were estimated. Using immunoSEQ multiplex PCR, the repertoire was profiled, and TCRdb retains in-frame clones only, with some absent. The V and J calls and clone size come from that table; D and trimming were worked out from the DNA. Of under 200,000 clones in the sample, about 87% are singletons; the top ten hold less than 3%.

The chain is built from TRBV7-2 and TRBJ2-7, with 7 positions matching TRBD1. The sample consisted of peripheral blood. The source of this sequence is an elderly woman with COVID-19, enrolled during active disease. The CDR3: CASSLVRQGSYEQYF. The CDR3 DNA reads TGTGCCAGCAGCTTAGTTCGACAGGGTTCCTACGAGCAGTACTTC.